This section outlines one TCR beta chain sequence together with its context. The antigen remains unidentified. The sample comes from a study of T cell responses to AZD1222 COVID-19 vaccine. General study results and limits: Clonal diversity was possibly underestimated, and the donors were mostly white British, with more females. Reportedly, close to half of spike-specific TCRs are directed against unmutated variant regions. Among AZD1222 vaccinees, only 5 to 7 were seropositive at baseline.

The CDR3 runs 15 residues. Looked up from germline, CDR1 is SEHNR and CDR2 is FQNEAQ (reference sequence). V was clipped by 5 bases and J by 2 bases; unmatched bases: 9. Data came from immunoSEQ multiplex PCR; TCRdb stores just in-frame clones and leaves some out. The data show fewer than 120,000 clones, less than 90% seen once. Sequencing was performed on peripheral blood, taken on day 0 of AZD1222 vaccination. V gene TRBV7-9 combines with J gene TRBJ2-7, with TRBD2 identical over 7 bases. This TCR was recovered from an adult in good health. CDR3 nucleotides: TGTGCCAGCAGCCTTGCGGGAGCCTTTACCTACGAGCAGTACTTC. It encodes CASSLAGAFTYEQYF.